The entry that follows covers one TCR beta chain sequence. PCR involved 60 Vbeta and 13 Jbeta primers. Here immunoSEQ multiplex PCR was the method, and the copy in TCRdb shows in-frame clones only, minus some. This sample has 95,000 to 150,000 clones, with around 82% found just once. The data originate from a study of cytomegalovirus exposure and HLA in healthy donors. This CDR3 has 13 residues. Germline lookup yields CDR1 WSHSY and CDR2 SAAADI. The sequenced sample consisted of PBMCs. The receptor's source is a female donor in good health and CMV-seronegative. The rearrangement uses TRBV10-2 and TRBJ2-5; weak D call: TRBD1 (6 bases). The DNA end is a closer match to TRBJ2-7, so the J assignment may be wrong. The chain's CDR3 is CASSEIQGIEQYF. In DNA, the CDR3 is TGCGCCAGCAGCGAGATACAGGGTATCGAGCAGTACTTC.